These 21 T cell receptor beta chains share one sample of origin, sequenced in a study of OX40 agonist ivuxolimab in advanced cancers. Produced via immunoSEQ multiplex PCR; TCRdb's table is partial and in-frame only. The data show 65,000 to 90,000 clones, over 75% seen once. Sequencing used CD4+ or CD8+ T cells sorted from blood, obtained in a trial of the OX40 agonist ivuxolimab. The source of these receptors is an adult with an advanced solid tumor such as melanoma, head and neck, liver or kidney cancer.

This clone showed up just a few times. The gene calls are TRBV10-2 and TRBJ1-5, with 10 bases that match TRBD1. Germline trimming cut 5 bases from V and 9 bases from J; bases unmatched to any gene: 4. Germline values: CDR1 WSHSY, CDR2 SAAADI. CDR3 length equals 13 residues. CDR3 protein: CASSPGQGLPQHF. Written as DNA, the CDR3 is TGCGCCAGCAGTCCGGGACAGGGGTTGCCCCAGCATTTT.

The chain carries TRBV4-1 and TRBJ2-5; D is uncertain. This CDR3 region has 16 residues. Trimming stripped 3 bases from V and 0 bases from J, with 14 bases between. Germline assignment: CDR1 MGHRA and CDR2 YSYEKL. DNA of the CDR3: TGCGCCAGCAGCCATAACCCGGCTACGTACCAAGAGACCCAGTACTTC. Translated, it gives CASSHNPATYQETQYF.

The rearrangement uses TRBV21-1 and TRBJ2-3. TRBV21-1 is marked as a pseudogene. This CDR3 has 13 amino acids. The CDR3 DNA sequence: TGTGCCAGCAGCAAAGTGGGGATCCTAAGGCAGTATTTT. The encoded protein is CASSKVGILRQYF.

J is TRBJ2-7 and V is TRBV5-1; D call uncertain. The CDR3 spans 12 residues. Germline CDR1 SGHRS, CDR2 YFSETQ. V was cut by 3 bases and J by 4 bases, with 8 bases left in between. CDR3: CASSYLGYEQYF. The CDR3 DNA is TGCGCCAGCAGCTACTTGGGTTACGAGCAGTACTTC.

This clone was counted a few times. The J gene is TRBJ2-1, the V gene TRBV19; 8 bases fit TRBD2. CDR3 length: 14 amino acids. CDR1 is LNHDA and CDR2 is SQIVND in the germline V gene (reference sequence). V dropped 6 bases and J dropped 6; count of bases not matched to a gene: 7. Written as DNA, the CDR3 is TGTGCCAGTAGCAGCGGGGGTAGGGCCAATGAGCAGTTCTTC. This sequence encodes CASSSGGRANEQFF.

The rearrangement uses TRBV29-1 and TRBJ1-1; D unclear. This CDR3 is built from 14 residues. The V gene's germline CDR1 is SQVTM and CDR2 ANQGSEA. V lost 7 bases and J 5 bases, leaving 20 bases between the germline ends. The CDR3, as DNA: TGCAGCGCTTCGACTGGAGGGTCGGGTACTGAAGCTTTCTTT. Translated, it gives CSASTGGSGTEAFF.

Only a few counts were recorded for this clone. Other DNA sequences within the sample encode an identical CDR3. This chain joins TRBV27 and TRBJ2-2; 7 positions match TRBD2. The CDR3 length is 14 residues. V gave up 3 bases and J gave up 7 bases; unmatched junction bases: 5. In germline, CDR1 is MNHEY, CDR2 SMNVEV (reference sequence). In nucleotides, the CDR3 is TGTGCCAGCAGTTTCGGGCGGGAGTACGGGGAGCTGTTTTTT. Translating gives CASSFGREYGELFF.

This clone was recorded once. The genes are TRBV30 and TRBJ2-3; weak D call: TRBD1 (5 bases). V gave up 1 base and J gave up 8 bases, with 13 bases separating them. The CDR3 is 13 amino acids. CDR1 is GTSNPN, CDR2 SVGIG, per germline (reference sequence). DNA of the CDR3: TGTGCCTGGAGTGAATTACAGGATCCTACGCAGTATTTT. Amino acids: CAWSELQDPTQYF.

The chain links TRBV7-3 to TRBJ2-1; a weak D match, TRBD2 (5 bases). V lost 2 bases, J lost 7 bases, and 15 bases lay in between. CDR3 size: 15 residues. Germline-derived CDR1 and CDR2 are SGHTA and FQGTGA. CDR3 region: CASSLYSDRGNEQFF. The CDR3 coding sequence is TGTGCCAGCAGCTTATATTCCGATCGAGGGAATGAGCAGTTCTTC.

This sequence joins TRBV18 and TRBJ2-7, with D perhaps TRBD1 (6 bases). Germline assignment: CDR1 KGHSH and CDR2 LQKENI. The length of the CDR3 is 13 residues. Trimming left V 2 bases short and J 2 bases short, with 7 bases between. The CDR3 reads CASSPGQTYEQYF. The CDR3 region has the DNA TGTGCCAGCTCACCAGGACAGACCTACGAGCAGTACTTC.

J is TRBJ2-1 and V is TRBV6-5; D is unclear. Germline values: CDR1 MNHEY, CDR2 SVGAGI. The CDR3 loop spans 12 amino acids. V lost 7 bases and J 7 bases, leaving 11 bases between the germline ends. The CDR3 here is CASTNLGNEQFF. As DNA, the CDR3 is TGTGCCAGCACCAACCTTGGGAATGAGCAGTTCTTC.

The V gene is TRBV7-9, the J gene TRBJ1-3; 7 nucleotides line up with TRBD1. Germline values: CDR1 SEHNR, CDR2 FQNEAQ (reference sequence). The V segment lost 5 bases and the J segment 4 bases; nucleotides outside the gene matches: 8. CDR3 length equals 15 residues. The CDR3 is CASSDDRVQGNTIYF. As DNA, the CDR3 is TGTGCCAGCAGCGACGACAGGGTACAAGGAAACACCATATATTTT.

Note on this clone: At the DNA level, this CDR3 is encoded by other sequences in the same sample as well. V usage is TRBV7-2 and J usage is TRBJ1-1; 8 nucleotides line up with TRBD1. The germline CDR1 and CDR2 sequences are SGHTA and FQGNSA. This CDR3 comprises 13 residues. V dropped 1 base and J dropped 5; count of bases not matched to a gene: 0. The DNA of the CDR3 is TGTGCCAGCAGCTTAGGACAGGGGACTGAAGCTTTCTTT. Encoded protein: CASSLGQGTEAFF.

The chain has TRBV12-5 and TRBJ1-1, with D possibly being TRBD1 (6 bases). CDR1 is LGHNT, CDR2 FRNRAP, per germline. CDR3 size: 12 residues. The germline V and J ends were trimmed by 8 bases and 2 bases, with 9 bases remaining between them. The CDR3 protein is CASWDINTEAFF. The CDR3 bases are TGTGCTAGTTGGGACATCAACACTGAAGCTTTCTTT.

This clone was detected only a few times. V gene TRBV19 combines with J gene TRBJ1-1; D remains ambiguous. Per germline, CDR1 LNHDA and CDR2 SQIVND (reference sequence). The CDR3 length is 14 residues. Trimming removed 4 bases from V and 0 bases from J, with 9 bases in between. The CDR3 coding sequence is TGTGCCAGTAGTAAAGGCACATTGAACACTGAAGCTTTCTTT. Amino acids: CASSKGTLNTEAFF. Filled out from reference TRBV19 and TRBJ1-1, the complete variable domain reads DGGITQSPKYLFRKEGQNVTLSCEQNLNHDAMYWYRQDPGQGLRLIYYSQIVNDFQKGDIAEGYSVSREKKESFPLTVTSAQKNPTAFYLCASSKGTLNTEAFFGQGTRLTVV.

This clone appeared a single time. The CDR3 nucleotides are TGTGCCAGCAGCTTACAGCGGGGCTCCTACAATGAGCAGTTCTTC. Protein product: CASSLQRGSYNEQFF. The chain is built from TRBV7-2 and TRBJ2-1; 7 bases fit TRBD2. Trimming took 2 bases from V and 0 from J; bases not matched to a gene: 1. The CDR3 sequence is 15 residues long. Looked up from germline, CDR1 is SGHTA and CDR2 is FQGNSA. Full variable domain (remainder filled in from reference TRBV7-2 and TRBJ2-1): GAGVSQSPSNKVTEKGKDVELRCDPISGHTALYWYRQSLGQGLEFLIYFQGNSAPDKSGLPSDRFSAERTGGSVSTLTIQRTQQEDSAVYLCASSLQRGSYNEQFFGPGTRLTVL.

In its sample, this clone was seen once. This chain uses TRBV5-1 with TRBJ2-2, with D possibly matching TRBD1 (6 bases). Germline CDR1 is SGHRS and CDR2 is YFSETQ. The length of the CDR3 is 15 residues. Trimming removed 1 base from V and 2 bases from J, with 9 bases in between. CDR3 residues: CASSLSGQNTGELFF. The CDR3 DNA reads TGCGCCAGCAGCTTGTCGGGACAAAACACCGGGGAGCTGTTTTTT.

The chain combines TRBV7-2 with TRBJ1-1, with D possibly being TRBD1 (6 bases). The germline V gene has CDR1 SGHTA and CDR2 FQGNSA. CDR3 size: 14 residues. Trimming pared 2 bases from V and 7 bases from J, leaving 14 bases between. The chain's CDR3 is CASSLIEGGSEAFF. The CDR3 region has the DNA TGTGCCAGCAGCTTAATAGAGGGGGGAAGTGAAGCTTTCTTT.

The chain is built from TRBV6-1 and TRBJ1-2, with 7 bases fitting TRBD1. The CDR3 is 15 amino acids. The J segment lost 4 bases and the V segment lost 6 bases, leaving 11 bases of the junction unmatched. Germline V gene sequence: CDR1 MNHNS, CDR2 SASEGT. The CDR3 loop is CASRIQGGPGYGYTF. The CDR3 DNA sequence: TGTGCCAGCAGAATTCAGGGGGGGCCGGGCTATGGCTACACCTTC.

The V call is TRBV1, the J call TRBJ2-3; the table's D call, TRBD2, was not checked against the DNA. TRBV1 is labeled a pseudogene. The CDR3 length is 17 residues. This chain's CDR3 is CTSSPLPGRTGTDTQYF. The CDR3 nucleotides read TGCACCAGCAGCCCCCTCCCCGGGAGGACCGGCACAGATACGCAGTATTTT.

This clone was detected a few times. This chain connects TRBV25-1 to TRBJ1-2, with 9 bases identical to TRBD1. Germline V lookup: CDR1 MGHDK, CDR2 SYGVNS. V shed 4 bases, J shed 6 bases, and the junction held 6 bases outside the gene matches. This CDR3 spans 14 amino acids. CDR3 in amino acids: CASSVRDRVNGYTF. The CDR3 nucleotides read TGTGCCAGCAGTGTACGGGACAGGGTGAATGGCTACACCTTC.